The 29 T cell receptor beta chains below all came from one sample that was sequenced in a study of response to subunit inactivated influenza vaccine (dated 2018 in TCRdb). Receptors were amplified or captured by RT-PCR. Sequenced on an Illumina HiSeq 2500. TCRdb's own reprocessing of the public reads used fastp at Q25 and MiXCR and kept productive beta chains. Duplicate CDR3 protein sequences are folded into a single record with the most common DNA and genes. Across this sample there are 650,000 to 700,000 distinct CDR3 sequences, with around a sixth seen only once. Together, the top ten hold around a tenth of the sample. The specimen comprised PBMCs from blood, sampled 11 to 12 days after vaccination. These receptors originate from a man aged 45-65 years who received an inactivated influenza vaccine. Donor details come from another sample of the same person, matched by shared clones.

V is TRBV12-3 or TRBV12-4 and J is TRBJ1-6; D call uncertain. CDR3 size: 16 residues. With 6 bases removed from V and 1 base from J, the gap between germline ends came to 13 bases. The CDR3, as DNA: TGTGCCAGCAGGGGATCATTAGGGTCCTATAATTCACCCCTCCACTTT. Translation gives CASRGSLGSYNSPLHF.

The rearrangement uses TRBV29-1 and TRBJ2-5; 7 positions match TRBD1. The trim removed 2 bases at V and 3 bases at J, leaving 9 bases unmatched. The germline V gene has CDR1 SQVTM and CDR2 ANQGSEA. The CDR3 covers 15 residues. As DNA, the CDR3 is TGCAGCGTTGAACTCCCGGGACAGTGGAAAGAGACCCAGTACTTC. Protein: CSVELPGQWKETQYF.

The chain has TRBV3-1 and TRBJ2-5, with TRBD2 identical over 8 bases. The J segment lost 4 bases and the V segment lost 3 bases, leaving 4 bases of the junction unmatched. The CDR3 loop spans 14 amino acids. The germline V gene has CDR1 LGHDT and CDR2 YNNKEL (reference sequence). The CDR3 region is CASSHHGGAETQYF. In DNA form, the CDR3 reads TGTGCCAGCAGCCATCACGGGGGGGCAGAGACCCAGTACTTC.

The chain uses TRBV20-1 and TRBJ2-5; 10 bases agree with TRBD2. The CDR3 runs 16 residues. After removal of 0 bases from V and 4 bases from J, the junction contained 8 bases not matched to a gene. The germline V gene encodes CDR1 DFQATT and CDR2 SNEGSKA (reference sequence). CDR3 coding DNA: TGCAGTGCTAGAGATCTTTTACTAGCGGGACGAGAGACCCAGTACTTC. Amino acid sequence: CSARDLLLAGRETQYF.

The DNA of the CDR3 is TGTGCCAGCAGCCTAAGGACCGGGTTTAGCTCCTACGAGCAGTACTTC. Amino acid sequence: CASSLRTGFSSYEQYF. V is TRBV7-2 and J is TRBJ2-7; D not resolved. This CDR3 region has 16 residues. Per germline, CDR1 SGHTA and CDR2 FQGNSA. Trimming removed 5 bases from V and 0 bases from J, with 17 bases in between.

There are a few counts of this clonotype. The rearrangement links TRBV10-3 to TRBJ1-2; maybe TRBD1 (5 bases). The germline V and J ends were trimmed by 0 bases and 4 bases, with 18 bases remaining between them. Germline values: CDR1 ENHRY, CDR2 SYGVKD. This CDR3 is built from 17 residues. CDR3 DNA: TGTGCCATCAGTGAGTCTGGCAGGGAGACGCTCCTCTATGGCTACACCTTC. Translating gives CAISESGRETLLYGYTF.

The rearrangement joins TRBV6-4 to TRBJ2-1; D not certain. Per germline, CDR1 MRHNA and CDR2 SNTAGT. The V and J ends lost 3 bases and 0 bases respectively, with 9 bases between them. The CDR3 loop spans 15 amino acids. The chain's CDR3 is CASSESPGSYNEQFF. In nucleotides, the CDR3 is TGTGCCAGCAGTGAGAGTCCCGGCTCCTACAATGAGCAGTTCTTC.

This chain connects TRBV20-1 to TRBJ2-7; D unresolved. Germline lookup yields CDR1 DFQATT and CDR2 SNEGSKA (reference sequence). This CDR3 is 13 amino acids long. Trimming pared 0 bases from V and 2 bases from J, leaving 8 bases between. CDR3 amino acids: CSARELRAYEQYF. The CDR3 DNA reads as TGCAGTGCTAGAGAGCTCCGGGCCTACGAGCAGTACTTC.

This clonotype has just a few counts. The CDR3 here is CASSPVAGPITDTQYF. CDR3 coding DNA: TGTGCCAGCTCACCGGTAGCGGGACCGATCACAGATACGCAGTATTTT. The chain is built from TRBV18 and TRBJ2-3; TRBD2 matches at 8 bases. Losses at the gene ends were 3 bases for V and 2 bases for J; bases not matched to a gene: 7. This CDR3 contains 16 residues. Looked up from germline, CDR1 is KGHSH and CDR2 is LQKENI.

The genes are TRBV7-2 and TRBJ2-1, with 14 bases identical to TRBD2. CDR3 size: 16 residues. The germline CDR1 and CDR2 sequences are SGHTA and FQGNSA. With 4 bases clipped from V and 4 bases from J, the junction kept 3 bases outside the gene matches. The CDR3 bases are TGTGCCAGCAGCTCAGGGACTAGCGGGGGATACAATGAGCAGTTCTTC. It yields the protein CASSSGTSGGYNEQFF.

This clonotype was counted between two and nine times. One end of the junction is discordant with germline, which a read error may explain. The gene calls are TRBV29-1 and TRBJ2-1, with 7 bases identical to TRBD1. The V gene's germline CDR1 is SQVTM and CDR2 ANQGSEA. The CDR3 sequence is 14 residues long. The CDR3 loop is CSVEDLEAGTASIF. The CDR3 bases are TGCAGCGTTGAAGATCTAGAGGCCGGGACAGCCTCGATCTTC.

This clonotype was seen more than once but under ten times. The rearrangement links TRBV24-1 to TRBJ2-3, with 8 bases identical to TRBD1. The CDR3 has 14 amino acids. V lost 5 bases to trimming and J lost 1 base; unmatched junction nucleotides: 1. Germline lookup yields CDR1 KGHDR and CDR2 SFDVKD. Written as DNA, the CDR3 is TGTGCCACCAGTGGGGGACAGGGCACAGATACGCAGTATTTT. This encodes CATSGGQGTDTQYF.

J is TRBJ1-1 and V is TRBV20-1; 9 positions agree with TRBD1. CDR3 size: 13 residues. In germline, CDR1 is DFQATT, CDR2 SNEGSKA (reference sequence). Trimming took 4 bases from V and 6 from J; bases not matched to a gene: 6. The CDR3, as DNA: TGCAGTGCTACCTTGGACAGGGGTCCTGAAGCTTTCTTT. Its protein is CSATLDRGPEAFF.

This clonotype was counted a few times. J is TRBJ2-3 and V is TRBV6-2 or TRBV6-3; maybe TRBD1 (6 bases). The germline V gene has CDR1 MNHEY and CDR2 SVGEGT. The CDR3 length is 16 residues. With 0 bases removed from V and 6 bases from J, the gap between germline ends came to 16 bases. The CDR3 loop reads CASSYSRQATMDTQYF. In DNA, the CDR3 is TGTGCCAGCAGTTACTCAAGACAGGCGACTATGGATACGCAGTATTTT.

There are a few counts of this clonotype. The CDR3 nucleotides are TGCGCCAGCAGCGGCGCCGGAGGGACAGATTCCTACGAGCAGTACTTC. It specifies CASSGAGGTDSYEQYF. This chain links TRBV5-1 with TRBJ2-7; TRBD1 is a possible D gene (7 bases). This CDR3 has 16 amino acids. Germline CDR1 and CDR2: SGHRS and YFSETQ. Trimming took off 4 bases at V and 1 base at J, with 18 bases between the two ends. Together with reference TRBV5-1 and TRBJ2-7, the CDR3 gives the full variable domain: KAGVTQTPRYLIKTRGQQVTLSCSPISGHRSVSWYQQTPGQGLQFLFEYFSETQRNKGNFPGRFSGRQFSNSRSEMNVSTLELGDSALYLCASSGAGGTDSYEQYFGPGTRLTVT.

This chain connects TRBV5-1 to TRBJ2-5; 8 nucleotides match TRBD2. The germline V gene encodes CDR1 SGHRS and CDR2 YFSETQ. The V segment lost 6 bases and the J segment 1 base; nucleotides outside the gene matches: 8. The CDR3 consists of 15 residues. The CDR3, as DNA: TGCGCCAGCAAGCTGAGCGGGAGATTCCAAGAGACCCAGTACTTC. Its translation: CASKLSGRFQETQYF.

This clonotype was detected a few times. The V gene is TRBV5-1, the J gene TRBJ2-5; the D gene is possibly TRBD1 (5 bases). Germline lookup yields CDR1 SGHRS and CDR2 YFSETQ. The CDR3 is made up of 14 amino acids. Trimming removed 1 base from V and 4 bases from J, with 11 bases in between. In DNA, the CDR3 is TGCGCCAGCAGCTTGACCAGGGCCGCAGAGACCCAGTACTTC. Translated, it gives CASSLTRAAETQYF.

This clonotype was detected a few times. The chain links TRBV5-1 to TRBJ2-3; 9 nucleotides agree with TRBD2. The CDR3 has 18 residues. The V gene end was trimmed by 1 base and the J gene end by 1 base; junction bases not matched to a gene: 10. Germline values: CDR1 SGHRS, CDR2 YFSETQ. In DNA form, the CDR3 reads TGCGCCAGCAGCTTGTTCATGTCGGCGGGAGGGGGCACAGATACGCAGTATTTT. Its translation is CASSLFMSAGGGTDTQYF.

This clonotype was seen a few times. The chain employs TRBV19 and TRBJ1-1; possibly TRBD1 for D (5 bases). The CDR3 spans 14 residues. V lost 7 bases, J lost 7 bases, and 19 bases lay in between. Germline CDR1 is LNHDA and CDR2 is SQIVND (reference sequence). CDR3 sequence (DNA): TGTGCCAGTAACCTGGGGCAGAGCATGGGTGAAGCTTTCTTT. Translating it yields CASNLGQSMGEAFF.

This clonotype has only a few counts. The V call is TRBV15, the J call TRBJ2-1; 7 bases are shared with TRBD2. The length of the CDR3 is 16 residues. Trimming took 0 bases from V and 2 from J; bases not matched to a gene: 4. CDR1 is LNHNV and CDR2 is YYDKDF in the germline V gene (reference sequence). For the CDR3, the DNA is TGTGCCACCAGCAGAGAGGGACTACGTCCCTACAATGAGCAGTTCTTC. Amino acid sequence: CATSREGLRPYNEQFF.

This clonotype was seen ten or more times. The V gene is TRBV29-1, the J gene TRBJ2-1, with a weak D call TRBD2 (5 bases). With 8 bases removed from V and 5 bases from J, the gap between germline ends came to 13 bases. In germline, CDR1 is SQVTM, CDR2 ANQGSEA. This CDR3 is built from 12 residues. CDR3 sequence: CSTRTGNNEQFF. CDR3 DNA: TGCAGCACTCGGACTGGAAACAATGAGCAGTTCTTC.

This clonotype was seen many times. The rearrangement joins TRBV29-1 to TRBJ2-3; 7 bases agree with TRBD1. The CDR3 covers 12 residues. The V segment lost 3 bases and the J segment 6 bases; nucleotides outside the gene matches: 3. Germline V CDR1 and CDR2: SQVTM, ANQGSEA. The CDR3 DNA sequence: TGCAGCGTTGACAGGGGGTCTGATACGCAGTATTTT. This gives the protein CSVDRGSDTQYF.

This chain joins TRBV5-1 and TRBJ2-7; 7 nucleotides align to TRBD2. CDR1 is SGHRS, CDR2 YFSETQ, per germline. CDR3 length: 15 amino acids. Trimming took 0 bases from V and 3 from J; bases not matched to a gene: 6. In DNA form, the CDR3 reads TGCGCCAGCAGCTTGGGGAGGGCGGGAGTCTACGAGCAGTACTTC. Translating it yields CASSLGRAGVYEQYF.

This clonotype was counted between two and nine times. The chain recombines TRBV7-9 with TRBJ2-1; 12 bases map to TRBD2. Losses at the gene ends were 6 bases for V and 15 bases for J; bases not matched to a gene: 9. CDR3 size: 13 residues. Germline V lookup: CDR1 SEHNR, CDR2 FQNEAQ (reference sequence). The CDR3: CASRVTSGGPAFF. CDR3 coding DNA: TGTGCCAGCAGGGTGACTAGCGGGGGCCCAGCGTTCTTC.

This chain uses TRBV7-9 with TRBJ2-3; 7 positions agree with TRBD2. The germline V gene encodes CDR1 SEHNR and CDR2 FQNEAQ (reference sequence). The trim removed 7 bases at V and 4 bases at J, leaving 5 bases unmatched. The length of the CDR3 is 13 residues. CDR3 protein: CASTMAGADTQYF. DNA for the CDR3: TGTGCCAGCACAATGGCGGGGGCAGATACGCAGTATTTT.

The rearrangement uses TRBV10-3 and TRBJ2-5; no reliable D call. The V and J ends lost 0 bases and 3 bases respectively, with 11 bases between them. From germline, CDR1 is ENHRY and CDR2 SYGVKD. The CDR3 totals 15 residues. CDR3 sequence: CAISESTANKETQYF. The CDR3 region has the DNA TGTGCCATCAGTGAGTCAACCGCTAATAAAGAGACCCAGTACTTC.

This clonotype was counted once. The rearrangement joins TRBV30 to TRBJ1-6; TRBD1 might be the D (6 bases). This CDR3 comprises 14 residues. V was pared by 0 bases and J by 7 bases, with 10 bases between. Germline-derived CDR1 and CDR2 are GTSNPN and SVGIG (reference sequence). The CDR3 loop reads CAWSVPGENSPLHF. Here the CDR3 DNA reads TGTGCCTGGAGTGTGCCAGGGGAGAATTCACCCCTCCACTTT.

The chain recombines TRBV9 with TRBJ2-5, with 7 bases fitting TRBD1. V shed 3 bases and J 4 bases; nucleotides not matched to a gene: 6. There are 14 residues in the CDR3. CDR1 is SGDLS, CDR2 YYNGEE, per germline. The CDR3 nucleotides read TGTGCCAGCAGCGCCGGGACAGTGAGAGAGACCCAGTACTTC. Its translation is CASSAGTVRETQYF. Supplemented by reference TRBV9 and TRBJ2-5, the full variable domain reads DSGVTQTPKHLITATGQRVTLRCSPRSGDLSVYWYQQSLDQGLQFLIQYYNGEERAKGNILERFSAQQFPDLHSELNLSSLELGDSALYFCASSAGTVRETQYFGPGTRLLVL.

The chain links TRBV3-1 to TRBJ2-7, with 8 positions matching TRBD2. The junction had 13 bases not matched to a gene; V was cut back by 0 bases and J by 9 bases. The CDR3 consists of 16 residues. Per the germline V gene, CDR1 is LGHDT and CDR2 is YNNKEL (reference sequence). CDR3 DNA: TGTGCCAGCAGCCAAGAGTCCCTGAGTAGCGGGACGGGGCAGTACTTC. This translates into CASSQESLSSGTGQYF.